Listed here are 8 T cell receptor beta chains from one sample, sequenced in a study of a mutant IDH1 vaccine in newly diagnosed glioma. As to time point: week 35, safety follow-up. Doses consisted of 300 ug of mutant IDH1 20-mer peptide each, paired with topical imiquimod. These receptors lack a known antigen. TCRdb's copy holds only in-frame clones and misses some; the assay was immunoSEQ multiplex PCR. This sample has over 60,000 clones, with roughly 79% found just once. Sequenced here: PBMCs, sampled from a glioma patient whose treatment included an IDH1 peptide vaccine. These TCRs come from a man aged 40-49 years with glioma.

The chain combines TRBV6-4 with TRBJ2-3, with 7 bases lining up with TRBD2. The CDR3 is 15 amino acids. CDR1 and CDR2 (germline): MRHNA, SNTAGT. The V and J ends lost 2 bases and 2 bases, in that order; junction bases with no gene match: 4. This chain's CDR3 is CASSDHQRDTDTQYF. CDR3 sequence (DNA): TGTGCCAGCAGTGACCACCAGCGGGACACAGATACGCAGTATTTT.

The chain recombines TRBV5-5 with TRBJ2-7; 11 bases align to TRBD2. Germline V gene sequence: CDR1 SGHKS, CDR2 YYEKEE (reference sequence). The CDR3 totals 15 residues. Trimming removed 0 bases from V and 2 bases from J; junction bases left unmatched: 1. The DNA of the CDR3 is TGTGCCAGCAGCTTGGTAGCGGGGGGGCCCTACGAGCAGTACTTC. It codes for CASSLVAGGPYEQYF.

The rearrangement joins TRBV10-3 to TRBJ2-5; D may match TRBD1 or TRBD2 (5 bases each). The CDR3 spans 13 residues. Trimming pared 10 bases from V and 1 base from J, leaving 13 bases between. In germline, CDR1 is ENHRY, CDR2 SYGVKD. This CDR3 reads CATQGALQETQYF. DNA for the CDR3: TGTGCCACCCAGGGAGCACTCCAAGAGACCCAGTACTTC.

The chain is built from TRBV4-3 and TRBJ2-3, with TRBD1 identical over 7 bases. The ends lost 0 bases at V and 3 bases at J; junction bases unmatched: 6. The germline CDR1 and CDR2 sequences are LGHNA and YSLEER. The CDR3 spans 16 residues. The CDR3, as DNA: TGCGCCAGCAGCCAAGATATAGGGGGCGAGACAGATACGCAGTATTTT. As protein: CASSQDIGGETDTQYF.

This chain uses TRBV10-3 with TRBJ1-5; D not resolved. Germline values: CDR1 ENHRY, CDR2 SYGVKD. The V gene lost 2 bases and the J gene lost 0 bases, with 5 bases spanning the gap. The CDR3 is made up of 14 amino acids. The CDR3 sequence is CAISEPGSNQPQHF. For the CDR3, the DNA is TGTGCCATCAGTGAGCCCGGTAGCAATCAGCCCCAGCATTTT.

This clone has only one observation. The V and J genes are TRBV5-4 and TRBJ2-1; D might be TRBD1 (6 bases). Germline V gene data show CDR1 as SGHNT and CDR2 as YYREEE (reference sequence). The V end lost 3 bases, the J end lost 0 bases, and 13 bases lay between the germline ends. This CDR3 spans 16 amino acids. CDR3 DNA: TGTGCCAGCAGCTCTGCCGGGACATTCTCCTACAATGAGCAGTTCTTC. Its protein product is CASSSAGTFSYNEQFF.

DNA for the CDR3: TGTGCCAGTAGTTTACCGGGAGCCTACGAGCAGTACTTC. Its translation is CASSLPGAYEQYF. The chain is built from TRBV19 and TRBJ2-7; D perhaps matches TRBD2 (6 bases). The CDR3 covers 13 residues. Germline CDR1 and CDR2: LNHDA and SQIVND (reference sequence). Trimming took 5 bases from V and 2 from J, leaving 10 bases between them.

The chain carries TRBV5-6 and TRBJ2-6; D possibly corresponds to TRBD1 (6 bases). The V end was cut by 2 bases, the J end by 2 bases, with 8 bases between. This CDR3 region has 15 residues. The germline V gene encodes CDR1 SGHDT and CDR2 YYEEEE. CDR3 nucleotide sequence: TGTGCCAGCAGCTTCAGGGGCGCTGGGGCCAACGTCCTGACTTTC. Encoded protein: CASSFRGAGANVLTF.